A single sample is the source of the 9 T cell receptor beta chains below, sequenced in a study of CD8 T cells in Susac syndrome. With random hexamers, reverse transcription was performed on roughly 0.45 to 1 ug of RNA. TCRdb used MiXCR to reprocess the immunoSEQ multiplex PCR reads, holding one entry per CDR3 protein. The data show over 150,000 distinct CDR3 sequences, roughly 95% seen once. Source material: CD4+ T cells from PBMCs. All receptors come from a human donor with Susac syndrome.

The V and J genes are TRBV28 and TRBJ1-5; D call uncertain. Trimming shortened V by 6 bases and J by 2 bases, and 2 bases separated the two germline ends. This CDR3 is built from 11 residues. The germline gives CDR1 MDHEN, CDR2 SYDVKM. Here the CDR3 DNA reads TGTGCCAGCAGCCGCAATCAGCCCCAGCATTTT. Its protein is CASSRNQPQHF.

V usage is TRBV9 and J usage is TRBJ2-5; D may correspond to TRBD1 or TRBD2 (5 bases each). V gave up 4 bases and J gave up 5 bases, with 12 bases separating them. The CDR3 totals 13 residues. The germline CDR1 and CDR2 sequences are SGDLS and YYNGEE. The DNA for the CDR3 is TGTGCCAGCAGCCGGGGCCCTGAGGAGACCCAGTACTTC. As protein: CASSRGPEETQYF. The whole variable domain, filled in from reference TRBV9 and TRBJ2-5, reads DSGVTQTPKHLITATGQRVTLRCSPRSGDLSVYWYQQSLDQGLQFLIQYYNGEERAKGNILERFSAQQFPDLHSELNLSSLELGDSALYFCASSRGPEETQYFGPGTRLLVL.

The J gene is TRBJ2-3, the V gene TRBV4-3; D may be TRBD1 (5 bases). The CDR3 contains 15 residues. V was cut by 3 bases and J by 4 bases, with 14 bases left in between. CDR1 is LGHNA, CDR2 YSLEER, per germline. The CDR3 DNA is TGCGCCAGCAGCCACACGGCACAGGTTCCAGATACGCAGTATTTT. Translation gives CASSHTAQVPDTQYF.

The rearrangement links TRBV5-4 to TRBJ1-2; D not certain. Germline V gene data show CDR1 as SGHNT and CDR2 as YYREEE (reference sequence). The CDR3 runs 14 residues. The germline V and J ends were trimmed by 3 bases and 6 bases, with 15 bases remaining between them. CDR3 amino acids: CASSWGEPDHGYTF. CDR3 DNA sequence: TGTGCCAGCAGCTGGGGTGAGCCAGACCATGGCTACACCTTC.

The gene calls are TRBV30 and TRBJ2-3, with D unclear. Germline V gives CDR1 GTSNPN, CDR2 SVGIG (reference sequence). V was cut by 5 bases and J by 0 bases, with 15 bases left in between. The CDR3 is made up of 15 amino acids. The CDR3, as DNA: TGTGCCTGGCGTCCCCGACGCCCTAGCACAGATACGCAGTATTTT. Its translation is CAWRPRRPSTDTQYF.

This CDR3 reads CASSVGFTDTQYF. The CDR3 nucleotides read TGTGCCAGCAGCGTGGGCTTCACAGATACGCAGTATTTT. This chain connects TRBV9 to TRBJ2-3; D unclear. This CDR3 is built from 13 residues. V was trimmed by 2 bases and J by 2 bases, leaving 6 bases between them. The germline V gene encodes CDR1 SGDLS and CDR2 YYNGEE.

This rearrangement joins TRBV27 to TRBJ1-4; D is possibly TRBD1 (6 bases). This CDR3 spans 15 amino acids. Trimming stripped 6 bases from V and 10 bases from J, with 21 bases between. Germline V gene data show CDR1 as MNHEY and CDR2 as SMNVEV (reference sequence). The CDR3 DNA reads as TGTGCCAGCAGCTCTGTCCAGGGGTTGGCGGCAAAACTGTTTTTT. Protein: CASSSVQGLAAKLFF. Drawing the rest from reference TRBV27 and TRBJ1-4, the complete variable domain is EAQVTQNPRYLITVTGKKLTVTCSQNMNHEYMSWYRQDPGLGLRQIYYSMNVEVTDKGDVPEGYKVSRKEKRNFPLILESPSPNQTSLYFCASSSVQGLAAKLFFGSGTQLSVL.

V and J are TRBV6-5 and TRBJ2-2; 7 nucleotides agree with TRBD2. The germline gives CDR1 MNHEY, CDR2 SVGAGI. The V segment lost 5 bases and the J segment 7 bases; nucleotides outside the gene matches: 7. The CDR3 contains 14 residues. For the CDR3, the DNA is TGTGCCAGCAGTGAGGGACTAAGGGTCGGGGAGCTGTTTTTT. Translation gives CASSEGLRVGELFF.

The chain joins TRBV29-1 to TRBJ2-7; 8 positions agree with TRBD2. The CDR3 totals 12 residues. Germline trimming cut 5 bases from V and 4 bases from J; bases unmatched to any gene: 4. Germline values: CDR1 SQVTM, CDR2 ANQGSEA. CDR3 sequence: CSVQAGVYEQYF. CDR3 bases: TGCAGCGTTCAAGCGGGAGTTTACGAGCAGTACTTC.